A selection of T cell receptor beta chains follows, all from one sample in a study of PD-L1 blockade in urothelial cancer. Assay used: immunoSEQ multiplex PCR; TCRdb lists only in-frame clones, some missing. Here the sample spans some 35,000 clones, roughly a third being singletons. This specimen was tumor tissue, taken before atezolizumab (anti-PD-L1) treatment. The receptor source for this set is a man aged 60 to 75 with urothelial cancer. The CDR3 runs from the conserved cysteine through the conserved F or W. A D gene is named only where the DNA matches it firmly. Clone size, where shown, is once, few, many, or a class for clones that have expanded.

d_gene	abundance	v_gene	j_gene	CDR3aa	CDR3nt
TRBD1	few	TRBV6-8	TRBJ1-1	CATYGGQGGIDTEAFF	TGTGCCACGTACGGTGGACAGGGGGGAATCGACACTGAAGCTTTCTTT
TRBD2	NA	TRBV6-8	TRBJ2-7	CAISAGTSSPEQYF	TGTGCCATCAGTGCCGGGACTAGCAGTCCCGAGCAGTACTTC
NA	few	TRBV6-1	TRBJ2-1	CASSEKVGYDEQFF	TGTGCCAGCAGTGAAAAGGTCGGTTACGATGAGCAGTTCTTC
TRBD2	NA	TRBV19	TRBJ2-5	CASSIRAGDGTQYF	TGTGCCAGTAGTATCCGAGCGGGGGACGGGACCCAGTACTTC
NA	few	TRBV15	TRBJ1-4	CATSRPTPTNEKLFF	TGTGCCACCAGCAGACCCACACCAACTAATGAAAAACTGTTTTTT
NA	medium-sized	TRBV11-3	TRBJ1-3	CASSTGLGISGNTIYF	TGTGCCAGCAGCACGGGCTTGGGGATTTCAGGAAACACCATATATTTT
NA	once	TRBV5-1	TRBJ1-1	CASSVGGAGYTEAFF	TGCGCCAGCAGCGTGGGAGGAGCAGGGTACACTGAAGCTTTCTTT
TRBD1	few	TRBV10-3	TRBJ2-6	CAAGQGAGGANVLTF	TGTGCCGCGGGACAGGGGGCAGGCGGGGCCAACGTCCTGACTTTC
NA	NA	TRBV11-3	TRBJ1-6	CASTSLDRDNSPLHF	TGTGCCAGCACCTCCCTGGACCGAGATAATTCACCCCTCCACTTT
NA	NA	TRBV29-1	TRBJ1-2	CSARRDGSYGYTF	TGCAGCGCACGAAGGGATGGGAGCTATGGCTACACCTTC
TRBD2	few	TRBV6-8	TRBJ2-1	CAITGTSGKNEQFF	TGTGCCATCACCGGGACTAGCGGGAAAAATGAGCAGTTCTTC
NA	NA	TRBV10-1	TRBJ2-7	CASSGDLGEQYF	TGCGCCAGCAGTGGGGACCTCGGGGAGCAGTACTTC
TRBD2	once	TRBV19	TRBJ2-3	CASSIAGGLQNTQYF	TGTGCCAGTAGTATAGCGGGAGGGCTCCAGAATACGCAGTATTTT
NA	once	TRBV14	TRBJ1-2	CASSKGQGTYGYTF	TGTGCCAGCAGCAAAGGGCAGGGGACGTATGGCTACACCTTC
TRBD1	NA	TRBV19	TRBJ1-2	CASSVGQLIGYTF	TGTGCCAGTAGTGTGGGACAGTTGATTGGCTACACCTTC
NA	NA	TRBV5-1	TRBJ2-6	CASSPARSGANVLTF	TGCGCCAGCAGCCCCGCTCGCTCTGGGGCCAACGTCCTGACTTTC
TRBD2	few	TRBV6-8	TRBJ2-7	CASSFFRGGYEQYF	TGTGCCAGCAGTTTTTTTCGCGGGGGCTACGAGCAGTACTTC
TRBD2	medium-sized	TRBV11-3	TRBJ2-3	CASSSWGGITDTQYF	TGTGCCAGCAGCTCGTGGGGGGGGATCACAGATACGCAGTATTTT
NA	few	TRBV9	TRBJ1-2	CASSEAVANYGYTF	TGTGCCAGCAGTGAAGCGGTAGCCAACTATGGCTACACCTTC
TRBD1	few	TRBV5-1	TRBJ1-4	CASSFNGDSNEKLFF	TGCGCCAGCAGCTTTAACGGGGACAGCAATGAAAAACTGTTTTTT
NA	NA	TRBV19	TRBJ2-7	CASTLKAGARYEQYF	TGTGCCAGTACCCTAAAGGCAGGGGCGCGGTACGAGCAGTACTTC
TRBD2	many	TRBV28	TRBJ2-5	CASSSRLAGSQETQYF	TGTGCCAGCAGTTCTCGACTAGCGGGAAGCCAAGAGACCCAGTACTTC
NA	few	TRBV6-8	TRBJ1-5	CASKDINQPQHF	TGTGCCAGCAAGGACATCAATCAGCCCCAGCATTTT
NA	NA	TRBV28	TRBJ1-5	CASSLDNSNQPQHF	TGTGCCAGCAGTCTGGACAACTCCAATCAGCCCCAGCATTTT
NA	NA	TRBV11-3	TRBJ2-3	CASSSDGGTDTQYF	TGTGCCAGCAGCTCTGACGGGGGCACAGATACGCAGTATTTT
TRBD1	NA	TRBV25-1	TRBJ1-2	CASSEYRQGGDGYTF	TGTGCCAGCAGTGAATATCGACAGGGAGGGGATGGCTACACCTTC
NA	NA	TRBV19	TRBJ1-3	CASSIYGTLGNTIYF	TGTGCCAGTAGTATCTACGGGACTCTTGGAAACACCATATATTTT
TRBD2	NA	TRBV11-3	TRBJ2-1	CASSLGLAVNNEQFF	TGTGCCAGCAGCTTGGGACTAGCGGTAAACAATGAGCAGTTCTTC
TRBD2	NA	TRBV28	TRBJ2-6	CASSLRAGARGANVLTF	TGTGCCAGCAGTTTAAGGGCGGGAGCTCGCGGGGCCAACGTCCTGACTTTC
TRBD1	many	TRBV27	TRBJ1-2	CASSLYTGGTSMGYTF	TGTGCCAGCAGTTTATACACAGGGGGCACCTCTATGGGCTACACCTTC
NA	NA	TRBV11-3	TRBJ1-6	CASSLEGGLNSPLHF	TGTGCCAGCAGCTTGGAGGGGGGCCTTAATTCACCCCTCCACTTT
NA	NA	TRBV25-1	TRBJ1-6	CASSERGGPGSPLHF	TGTGCCAGCAGTGAACGCGGGGGGCCCGGGTCACCCCTCCACTTT
NA	NA	TRBV19	TRBJ1-1	CASSQTVNTEAFF	TGTGCCAGTAGTCAAACAGTTAACACTGAAGCTTTCTTT
NA	NA	TRBV19	TRBJ1-3	CASSIVCGAGNTIYF	TGTGCCAGTAGTATAGTGTGCGGAGCGGGAAACACCATATATTTT
NA	NA	TRBV7-5	TRBJ1-1	CASSPGGSMNTEAFF	TGTGCCAGCAGTCCCGGAGGTTCGATGAACACTGAAGCTTTCTTT
NA	NA	TRBV9	TRBJ1-5	CASSVAPGSTDTQHF	TGTGCCAGCAGCGTAGCTCCGGGGAGTACAGATACGCAGCATTTT
NA	NA	TRBV19	TRBJ1-5	CASRKGDFNQPQHF	TGTGCCAGTAGGAAAGGGGACTTCAATCAGCCCCAGCATTTT
NA	NA	TRBV30	TRBJ1-1	CAWSGGKTEAFF	TGTGCCTGGAGTGGGGGGAAAACTGAAGCTTTCTTT
NA	few	TRBV6-7	TRBJ1-1	CASSYTDRAFF	TGTGCCAGCAGTTACACCGATCGAGCTTTCTTT
TRBD2	NA	TRBV7-1	TRBJ2-5	CASSLGLAGGQETQYF	TGTGCCAGCAGCTTAGGTCTAGCGGGTGGACAAGAGACCCAGTACTTC
NA	NA	TRBV4-1	TRBJ2-7	CASSPPRGSEQYF	TGCGCCAGCAGCCCCCCACGGGGCTCCGAGCAGTACTTC
TRBD1	NA	TRBV19	TRBJ2-7	CASSGIGTAYEQYF	TGTGCCAGTAGTGGAATCGGGACAGCCTACGAGCAGTACTTC
NA	NA	TRBV18	TRBJ1-6	CASHDSHNSPLHF	TGTGCCAGCCATGACAGTCATAATTCACCCCTCCACTTT
TRBD2	NA	TRBV15	TRBJ2-1	CATSRDRAGGDNEQFF	TGTGCCACCAGCAGAGATCGGGCCGGGGGGGACAATGAGCAGTTCTTC
NA	NA	TRBV6-8	TRBJ1-2	CASIPRNVDGYTF	TGTGCCAGCATTCCTAGGAACGTGGATGGCTACACCTTC
NA	few	TRBV9	TRBJ2-6	CASSGQFSGANVLTF	TGTGCCAGCAGTGGACAGTTCTCTGGGGCCAACGTCCTGACTTTC
NA	NA	TRBV19	TRBJ1-2	CASSLRPGGYGYTF	TGTGCCAGTAGTCTTCGGCCGGGGGGCTATGGCTACACCTTC
TRBD1	NA	TRBV18	TRBJ2-4	CASSPEMDRGIQYF	TGTGCCAGCTCACCAGAAATGGACAGGGGCATTCAGTACTTC
NA	NA	TRBV7-5	TRBJ2-2	CASSLGVGNTGELFF	TGTGCCAGCAGCTTAGGGGTTGGAAACACCGGGGAGCTGTTTTTT
TRBD1	NA	TRBV6-8	TRBJ1-6	CASRSAGTAFNNSPLHF	TGTGCCAGCAGGTCTGCTGGGACAGCCTTCAATAATTCACCCCTCCACTTT
TRBD2	NA	TRBV11-3	TRBJ2-7	CASSPGLASYEQYF	TGTGCCAGCAGCCCCGGACTAGCCTCGTACGAGCAGTACTTC
TRBD2	few	TRBV4-1	TRBJ2-7	CASSHGTSSYEQYF	TGCGCCAGCAGCCACGGGACTAGTTCCTACGAGCAGTACTTC
NA	NA	TRBV6-8	TRBJ1-1	CASSYSFTGAEAFF	TGTGCCAGCAGTTATTCATTTACAGGTGCTGAAGCTTTCTTT
TRBD2	NA	TRBV19	TRBJ2-7	CASTSIASGTSEQYF	TGTGCCAGTACCTCTATAGCTAGCGGGACCTCCGAGCAGTACTTC
NA	NA	TRBV4-1	TRBJ1-1	CASSQDPPIPSEAFF	TGCGCCAGCAGCCAAGATCCACCAATTCCTTCTGAAGCTTTCTTT
NA	NA	TRBV23-1	TRBJ2-7	CASSQSPKPPLEQYF	TGCGCCAGCAGTCAATCGCCTAAACCTCCCCTCGAGCAGTACTTC
NA	NA	TRBV6-7	TRBJ2-3	CASSSTLAQYF	TGTGCCAGCAGTTCAACTCTAGCGCAGTATTTT
NA	NA	TRBV5-1	TRBJ1-3	CASSLGSSGNTIYF	TGCGCCAGCAGCTTGGGCAGTTCTGGAAACACCATATATTTT